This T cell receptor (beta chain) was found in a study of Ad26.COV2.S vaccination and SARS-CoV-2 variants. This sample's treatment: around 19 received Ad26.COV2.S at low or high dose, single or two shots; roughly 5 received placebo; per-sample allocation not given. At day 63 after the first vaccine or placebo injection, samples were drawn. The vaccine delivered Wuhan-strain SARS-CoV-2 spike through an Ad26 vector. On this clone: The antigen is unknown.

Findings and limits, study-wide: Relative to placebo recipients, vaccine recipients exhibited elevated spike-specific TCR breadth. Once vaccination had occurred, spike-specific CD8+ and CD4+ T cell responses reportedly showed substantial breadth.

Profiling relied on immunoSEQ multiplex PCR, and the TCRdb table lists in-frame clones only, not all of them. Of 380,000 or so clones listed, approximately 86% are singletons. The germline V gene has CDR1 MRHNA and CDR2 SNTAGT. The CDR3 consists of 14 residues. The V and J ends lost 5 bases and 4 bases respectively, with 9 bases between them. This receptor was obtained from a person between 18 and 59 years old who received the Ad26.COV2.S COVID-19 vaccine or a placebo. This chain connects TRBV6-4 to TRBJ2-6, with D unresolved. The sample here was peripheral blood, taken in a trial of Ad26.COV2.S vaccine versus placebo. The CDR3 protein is CASSKERGANVLTF. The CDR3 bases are TGTGCCAGCAGTAAAGAGCGAGGGGCCAACGTCCTGACTTTC.